One and the same sample provided the 28 T cell receptor beta chains below, sequenced in a study of OX40 agonist ivuxolimab in advanced cancers. Library prep was done by the immunoSEQ multiplex PCR assay. Imported from immuneACCESS, the table was reduced by TCRdb to in-frame sequences with V and J called. These copies leave out some clones; in studies compared against another copy, an unresolved V gene accounts for under half, and the cause of the remainder is not known. The sample table lists about 19,000 clones, 83% of them with a count of one. The ten largest clones add up to around 52% of the sample. Sample: CD4+ or CD8+ T cells sorted from blood, taken in a trial of the OX40 agonist ivuxolimab. The source is an adult with an advanced solid tumor such as melanoma, head and neck, liver or kidney cancer.

A note on this clone: The identical CDR3 is also encoded by other nucleotide sequences in the sample. The chain couples TRBV30 to TRBJ1-5, with D possibly being TRBD1 (5 bases). This CDR3 spans 16 amino acids. CDR1 is GTSNPN, CDR2 SVGIG, per germline (reference sequence). Trimming removed 2 bases at V and 0 bases at J, with 14 bases between. The CDR3 region is CAWSRGDTYSNQPQHF. The CDR3 DNA reads TGTGCCTGGAGTAGGGGCGACACCTATAGCAATCAGCCCCAGCATTTT. The full variable domain, rest sourced from reference TRBV30 and TRBJ1-5, is SQTIHQWPATLVQPVGSPLSLECTVEGTSNPNLYWYRQAAGRGLQLLFYSVGIGQISSEVPQNLSASRPQDRQFILSSKKLLLSDSGFYLCAWSRGDTYSNQPQHFGDGTRLSIL.

The rearrangement joins TRBV6-5 to TRBJ1-5; possibly TRBD1 for D (5 bases). The germline V gene encodes CDR1 MNHEY and CDR2 SVGAGI. V gave up 7 bases and J gave up 7 bases, with 20 bases separating them. The CDR3 extends over 15 amino acids. In nucleotides, the CDR3 is TGTGCCAGCACCAAAGTCCCGGGACTTCGCCAGCCCCAGCATTTT. Translation: CASTKVPGLRQPQHF.

V and J are TRBV5-1 and TRBJ1-1; maybe TRBD1 (6 bases). V lost 4 bases to trimming and J lost 1 base, with 11 bases between them. This CDR3 is 14 amino acids long. The germline V gene encodes CDR1 SGHRS and CDR2 YFSETQ. CDR3 protein: CASSASTGNTEAFF. DNA of the CDR3: TGCGCCAGCAGCGCATCGACAGGGAACACTGAAGCTTTCTTT.

The chain joins TRBV4-2 to TRBJ1-2; 8 bases fit TRBD1. With 1 base clipped from V and 3 bases from J, the junction kept 7 bases outside the gene matches. Germline V gives CDR1 LGHNA, CDR2 YNFKEQ. The CDR3 runs to 16 residues. The CDR3 nucleotides read TGTGCCAGCAGCCAAGTCGAGCAGGGGGCGGACTATGGCTACACCTTC. Protein sequence: CASSQVEQGADYGYTF.

The rearrangement joins TRBV7-9 to TRBJ2-5; 7 bases agree with TRBD2. Trimming removed 5 bases from V and 1 base from J; junction bases left unmatched: 10. The CDR3 runs to 16 residues. From germline, CDR1 is SEHNR and CDR2 FQNEAQ (reference sequence). The CDR3 here is CASSNTRAGRQETQYF. The CDR3 bases are TGTGCCAGCAGCAATACCCGAGCGGGGCGCCAAGAGACCCAGTACTTC.

The CDR3 DNA sequence: TGTGCCAGCAGCCCAGGGGGCGATCAAGAGACCCAGTACTTC. It specifies CASSPGGDQETQYF. V is TRBV4-2 and J is TRBJ2-5; 8 nucleotides line up with TRBD1. This CDR3 is 14 amino acids long. V gave up 4 bases and J gave up 2 bases; unmatched junction bases: 3. CDR1 and CDR2 (germline): LGHNA, YNFKEQ.

This clone has only one observation. The chain links TRBV19 to TRBJ2-7; 7 bases fit TRBD1. Germline values: CDR1 LNHDA, CDR2 SQIVND (reference sequence). Trimming removed 6 bases from V and 1 base from J; junction bases left unmatched: 6. The CDR3 has 14 residues. CDR3 sequence (DNA): TGTGCCAGTAGCAGCCCGGGACAGTCCTACGAGCAGTACTTC. Protein product: CASSSPGQSYEQYF.

J is TRBJ2-5 and V is TRBV4-3; 12 bases are shared with TRBD2. This CDR3 has 15 residues. Germline lookup yields CDR1 LGHNA and CDR2 YSLEER. V lost 4 bases, J lost 5 bases, and 5 bases stayed unmatched. The DNA of the CDR3 is TGCGCCAGCAGCCCCAGGACTAGCGGGGCCGAGACCCAGTACTTC. It yields the protein CASSPRTSGAETQYF.

The chain carries TRBV29-1 and TRBJ2-5; 8 bases agree with TRBD2. From germline, CDR1 is SQVTM and CDR2 ANQGSEA. V lost 0 bases and J lost 1; bases outside the gene matches: 10. This CDR3 spans 17 amino acids. The CDR3 protein is CSVEDPTSGGFQETQYF. CDR3 DNA: TGCAGCGTTGAAGATCCAACCAGCGGGGGTTTCCAAGAGACCCAGTACTTC.

The V gene is TRBV7-3, the J gene TRBJ1-2; D might be TRBD1 (6 bases). This CDR3 comprises 14 residues. V was shortened by 5 bases and J by 6 bases, with 16 bases between the two germline ends. Germline CDR1 and CDR2: SGHTA and FQGTGA. The CDR3 loop is CASSAAGGPDGYTF. The CDR3 DNA reads as TGTGCCAGCAGCGCCGCGGGGGGGCCCGATGGCTACACCTTC.

The chain combines TRBV2 with TRBJ1-1, with D perhaps TRBD1 (5 bases). V lost 8 bases and J lost 7, with 5 bases in between. From germline, CDR1 is SNHLY and CDR2 FYNNEI. CDR3 length equals 9 residues. The CDR3 here is CASGGEAFF. The CDR3 nucleotides read TGTGCCAGCGGGGGTGAAGCTTTCTTT.

The V gene is TRBV18, the J gene TRBJ2-5; D not certain. The CDR3 is 16 residues long. CDR1 is KGHSH and CDR2 is LQKENI in the germline V gene. V shed 3 bases and J shed 2 bases, with 16 bases lying between them. CDR3 protein: CASSPYYTAVQETQYF. As DNA, the CDR3 is TGTGCCAGCTCACCGTATTACACAGCCGTTCAAGAGACCCAGTACTTC. Filled out from reference TRBV18 and TRBJ2-5, the complete variable domain reads NAGVMQNPRHLVRRRGQEARLRCSPMKGHSHVYWYRQLPEEGLKFMVYLQKENIIDESGMPKERFSAEFPKEGPSILRIQQVVRGDSAAYFCASSPYYTAVQETQYFGPGTRLLVL.

The V call is TRBV4-2, the J call TRBJ2-7, with TRBD1 as a possible D gene (7 bases). Germline V CDR1 and CDR2: LGHNA, YNFKEQ. V was clipped by 1 base and J by 2 bases, with 12 bases between them. The CDR3 runs 15 residues. CDR3 bases: TGTGCCAGCAGCCAAGGGGCAGGGGGGACCTACGAGCAGTACTTC. Amino acid sequence: CASSQGAGGTYEQYF.

This chain joins TRBV5-4 and TRBJ2-1; D is unclear. The CDR3 is 15 amino acids. Trimming removed 5 bases at V and 0 bases at J, with 12 bases between. Germline CDR1 and CDR2: SGHNT and YYREEE (reference sequence). This CDR3 reads CASSLVLGSYNEQFF. CDR3 coding DNA: TGTGCCAGCAGTCTGGTGTTGGGCTCCTACAATGAGCAGTTCTTC.

This clone was detected a few times. J is TRBJ2-7 and V is TRBV19, with D possibly TRBD1 on 5 matching bases. Per germline, CDR1 LNHDA and CDR2 SQIVND (reference sequence). This CDR3 is 13 amino acids long. The V end lost 6 bases, the J end lost 5 bases, and 14 bases lay between the germline ends. The CDR3 bases are TGTGCCAGTAGGTGGGGCACGAACGACGAGCAGTACTTC. This gives the protein CASRWGTNDEQYF. The full variable domain, in which reference TRBV19 and TRBJ2-7 provide the parts outside the CDR3, is DGGITQSPKYLFRKEGQNVTLSCEQNLNHDAMYWYRQDPGQGLRLIYYSQIVNDFQKGDIAEGYSVSREKKESFPLTVTSAQKNPTAFYLCASRWGTNDEQYFGPGTRLTVT.

Worth noting for this clone: One junction end disagrees with the germline gene, perhaps due to a read error. V gene TRBV19 combines with J gene TRBJ2-7, with TRBD1 identical over 9 bases. CDR3 length equals 14 residues. Per the germline V gene, CDR1 is LNHDA and CDR2 is SQIVND (reference sequence). The CDR3 reads CASSIGTGAYGQYF. The CDR3 coding sequence is TGTGCCAGTAGTATAGGGACAGGGGCCTACGGGCAGTACTTC.

Only one count was recorded for this clone. The chain employs TRBV11-2 and TRBJ1-3; a possible D gene is TRBD1 (6 bases). V was clipped by 6 bases and J by 0 bases, with 18 bases between them. Germline V lookup: CDR1 SGHAT, CDR2 FQNNGV. This CDR3 is 17 amino acids long. CDR3 nucleotides: TGTGCCAGCAGAGGGATCAGGGGCGAGCCCTCTGGAAACACCATATATTTT. It yields the protein CASRGIRGEPSGNTIYF.

The chain is built from TRBV10-1 and TRBJ2-3; unclear D gene. The germline V gene encodes CDR1 WNHNN and CDR2 SYGVQD (reference sequence). The CDR3 sequence is 13 residues long. V was cut by 4 bases and J by 2 bases, with 7 bases left in between. CDR3 sequence: CASSAIDTDTQYF. The CDR3 DNA follows: TGCGCCAGCAGTGCGATCGACACAGATACGCAGTATTTT.

The chain combines TRBV9 with TRBJ2-2; D could derive from TRBD1 or TRBD2 (5 bases each). Per germline, CDR1 SGDLS and CDR2 YYNGEE. The CDR3 has 17 amino acids. Trimming removed 3 bases at V and 0 bases at J, with 15 bases between. Here the CDR3 reads CASSDSTGTANTGELFF. In nucleotides, the CDR3 is TGTGCCAGCAGCGACTCCACCGGGACGGCGAACACCGGGGAGCTGTTTTTT.

J is TRBJ2-7 and V is TRBV27; 10 bases align to TRBD1. Losses at the gene ends were 8 bases for V and 3 bases for J; bases not matched to a gene: 10. In germline, CDR1 is MNHEY, CDR2 SMNVEV (reference sequence). CDR3 length: 15 residues. The CDR3 loop is CASGTGTGAIYEQYF. The CDR3 coding sequence is TGTGCCAGCGGAACCGGGACAGGGGCAATCTACGAGCAGTACTTC.

J is TRBJ1-4 and V is TRBV19; TRBD1 is a possible D gene (5 bases). CDR3 length: 14 amino acids. Deletions cut 4 bases from V and 4 bases from J, with 10 bases between. From germline, CDR1 is LNHDA and CDR2 SQIVND (reference sequence). The CDR3 loop is CASSNGGVNEKLFF. The DNA of the CDR3 is TGTGCCAGTAGTAACGGGGGGGTTAATGAAAAACTGTTTTTT.

This clone was detected once. CDR3 region: CATGKAKNIQYF. The CDR3 region has the DNA TGTGCCACCGGCAAGGCCAAAAACATTCAGTACTTC. This rearrangement joins TRBV6-5 to TRBJ2-4; no reliable D call. The V gene lost 10 bases and the J gene lost 1 base, with 8 bases spanning the gap. Germline CDR1 and CDR2: MNHEY and SVGAGI. There are 12 residues in the CDR3.

The V call is TRBV19, the J call TRBJ2-7; 8 bases are shared with TRBD2. V was clipped by 6 bases and J by 2 bases; unmatched bases: 9. Per the germline V gene, CDR1 is LNHDA and CDR2 is SQIVND (reference sequence). The CDR3 has 15 residues. The CDR3 nucleotides are TGTGCCAGTAGCGGGGGGGTGGCAGGCACCTACGAGCAGTACTTC. The encoded protein is CASSGGVAGTYEQYF.

V usage is TRBV27 and J usage is TRBJ1-1; maybe TRBD1 (5 bases). The CDR3 contains 12 residues. Trimming shortened V by 6 bases and J by 6 bases, and 11 bases separated the two germline ends. Germline CDR1 is MNHEY and CDR2 is SMNVEV (reference sequence). CDR3 residues: CASRQPGAEAFF. In DNA form, the CDR3 reads TGTGCCAGCAGACAGCCGGGGGCTGAAGCTTTCTTT.

The gene calls are TRBV6-1 and TRBJ1-1; the D gene is possibly TRBD1 (6 bases). With 6 bases removed from V and 5 bases from J, the gap between germline ends came to 16 bases. The CDR3 totals 14 residues. CDR1 and CDR2 from the germline V gene are MNHNS and SASEGT. The chain's CDR3 is CASRTTGLGTEAFF. The CDR3 nucleotides are TGTGCCAGCAGGACTACAGGGTTGGGAACTGAAGCTTTCTTT.

The V call is TRBV5-6, the J call TRBJ1-2; weak D call: TRBD1 (6 bases). CDR1 SGHDT and CDR2 YYEEEE come from the germline V gene. Trimming shortened V by 4 bases and J by 6 bases, and 19 bases separated the two germline ends. The CDR3 totals 15 residues. As DNA, the CDR3 is TGTGCCAGCAGCACCACCGGGACAAGAAATCATGGCTACACCTTC. Residues: CASSTTGTRNHGYTF.

The genes are TRBV10-3 and TRBJ2-3; the D gene is possibly TRBD2 (5 bases). This CDR3 comprises 15 residues. V was shortened by 2 bases and J by 0 bases, with 9 bases between the two germline ends. The germline CDR1 and CDR2 sequences are ENHRY and SYGVKD. This CDR3 is CAISETGVSTDTQYF. CDR3 bases: TGTGCCATCAGTGAGACCGGGGTTAGCACAGATACGCAGTATTTT.

This rearrangement joins TRBV11-2 to TRBJ2-5; the D gene is possibly TRBD1 (5 bases). Germline V gives CDR1 SGHAT, CDR2 FQNNGV. V lost 0 bases, J lost 4 bases, and 15 bases lay in between. The CDR3 consists of 16 residues. CDR3 DNA: TGTGCCAGCAGCTTAGATTTTGGCAGGGTGGTAGAGACCCAGTACTTC. This translates into CASSLDFGRVVETQYF.